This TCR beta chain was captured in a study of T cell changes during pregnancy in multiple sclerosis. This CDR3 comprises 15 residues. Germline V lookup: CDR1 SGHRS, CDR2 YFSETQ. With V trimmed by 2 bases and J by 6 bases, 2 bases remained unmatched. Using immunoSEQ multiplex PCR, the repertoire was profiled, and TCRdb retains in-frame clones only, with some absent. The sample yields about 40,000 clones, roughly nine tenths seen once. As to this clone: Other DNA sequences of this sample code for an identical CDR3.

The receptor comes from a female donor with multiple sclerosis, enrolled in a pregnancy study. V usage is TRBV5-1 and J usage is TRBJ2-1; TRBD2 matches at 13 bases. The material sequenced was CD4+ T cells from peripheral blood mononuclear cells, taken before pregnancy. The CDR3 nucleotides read TGCGCCAGCAGCTTCGGACTAGCGGGGGCCAATGAGCAGTTCTTC. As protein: CASSFGLAGANEQFF.